Below, one T cell receptor (beta chain) is given with its context. Its antigen is not identified. These data originate in a study of radiotherapy plus CTLA-4 blockade in lung cancer. The study's findings and limits: Blood-borne expansion of tumor-derived TCR clones followed radiotherapy plus ipilimumab.

Germline lookup yields CDR1 SGHTA and CDR2 FQGTGA. The CDR3 length is 15 residues. The V and J ends lost 2 bases and 4 bases, in that order; junction bases with no gene match: 8. Here immunoSEQ multiplex PCR was the method, and the copy in TCRdb shows in-frame clones only, minus some. The sample has about 49,000 clones; 80% to 90% are singletons. The J gene is TRBJ2-7, the V gene TRBV7-3, with TRBD2 matching 7 bases. The sequence derives from a human donor with non-small cell lung cancer whose response to radiotherapy plus ipilimumab could not be evaluated. The specimen comprised peripheral blood, sampled from a patient treated with radiotherapy plus ipilimumab. CDR3 amino acids: CASSLFGGSGYEQYF. The CDR3 DNA reads as TGTGCCAGCAGCTTATTCGGGGGGTCGGGATACGAGCAGTACTTC.